These 7 T cell receptor beta chains originate from one sample sequenced in a study of blood T cell repertoires in COVID-19. Here immunoSEQ multiplex PCR was the method, and the copy in TCRdb shows in-frame clones only, minus some. The sample includes under 200,000 clones, approximately 84% of them seen just once. Sequencing used peripheral blood. The receptors derive from a human donor with acute or convalescent COVID-19. The donor label of this sample is uncertain.

The V and J genes are TRBV20-1 and TRBJ2-5; TRBD2 matches at 7 bases. J gave up 1 base and V 3 bases, and 5 bases lay outside the gene matches. CDR1 and CDR2 (germline): DFQATT, SNEGSKA (reference sequence). This CDR3 region has 14 residues. The CDR3 sequence is CSASPTSFQETQYF. The CDR3 coding sequence is TGCAGTGCTAGTCCGACTAGCTTCCAAGAGACCCAGTACTTC.

V and J are TRBV19 and TRBJ1-1; D gene ambiguous. This CDR3 is built from 13 residues. Germline CDR1 and CDR2: LNHDA and SQIVND (reference sequence). Trimming shortened V by 4 bases and J by 0 bases, and 6 bases separated the two germline ends. CDR3 sequence reads: CASSSQVNTEAFF. As DNA, the CDR3 is TGTGCCAGTAGTAGCCAGGTGAACACTGAAGCTTTCTTT.

The V gene is TRBV7-2, the J gene TRBJ2-5, with D uncertain. The CDR3 totals 13 residues. Germline loops: CDR1 SGHTA, CDR2 FQGNSA. Trimming left V 4 bases short and J 2 bases short, with 8 bases between. CDR3 DNA sequence: TGTGCCAGCAGCTACCTAGTACAAGAGACCCAGTACTTC. It translates to CASSYLVQETQYF.

The chain couples TRBV6-5 to TRBJ2-3, with a possible D match to TRBD2 (5 bases). The germline CDR1 and CDR2 sequences are MNHEY and SVGAGI. With 7 bases removed from V and 2 bases from J, the gap between germline ends came to 13 bases. The CDR3 loop spans 14 amino acids. CDR3 in amino acids: CASILGPLTDTQYF. CDR3 coding DNA: TGTGCCAGCATACTAGGACCGCTCACAGATACGCAGTATTTT.

The genes are TRBV19 and TRBJ1-1; 7 nucleotides agree with TRBD1. V was clipped by 5 bases and J by 5 bases; unmatched bases: 5. Germline CDR1 LNHDA, CDR2 SQIVND (reference sequence). The CDR3 loop spans 13 amino acids. CDR3 bases: TGTGCCAGTAGTTGGGGGACAGTTACTGAAGCTTTCTTT. Protein: CASSWGTVTEAFF.

V and J are TRBV7-2 and TRBJ1-5; D gene ambiguous. The CDR3 covers 12 residues. V was cut by 3 bases and J by 2 bases, with 2 bases left in between. Germline V CDR1 and CDR2: SGHTA, FQGNSA. The chain's CDR3 is CASSFGNQPQHF. CDR3 coding DNA: TGTGCCAGCAGCTTCGGCAATCAGCCCCAGCATTTT.

The chain links TRBV2 to TRBJ2-7; D unresolved. The CDR3 totals 14 residues. V dropped 7 bases and J dropped 0 bases, with 13 bases sitting between them. Germline assignment: CDR1 SNHLY and CDR2 FYNNEI. The CDR3 spells CASIPGGNSYEQYF. CDR3 DNA: TGTGCCAGCATCCCTGGCGGAAACTCCTACGAGCAGTACTTC.